These 23 T cell receptor beta chains came from one sample sequenced in a study of blood T cell repertoires in COVID-19. Assay: immunoSEQ multiplex PCR; the TCRdb copy retains only in-frame clones and omits some. Here the sample spans a few hundred thousand clones, around 86% being singletons. Material: peripheral blood. The receptor set was obtained from a human donor in a cohort sampled during active COVID-19.

This clone was found once. The chain uses TRBV4-3 and TRBJ2-7, with TRBD2 matching 10 bases. The CDR3 totals 16 residues. V trimming: 1 base; J trimming: 2 bases; junction bases outside the gene matches: 5. CDR1 is LGHNA, CDR2 YSLEER, per germline. The CDR3 region is CASSQVIAGGTYEQYF. The CDR3 DNA sequence: TGCGCCAGCAGCCAAGTGATAGCGGGAGGAACCTACGAGCAGTACTTC.

V and J are TRBV28 and TRBJ2-7; TRBD2 matches 8 bases. Trimming took 8 bases from V and 4 from J; bases not matched to a gene: 10. The CDR3 spans 14 residues. Germline V CDR1 and CDR2: MDHEN, SYDVKM. The CDR3 here is CASLVTSGPYEQYF. The DNA of the CDR3 is TGTGCCAGCCTAGTCACTAGCGGACCGTACGAGCAGTACTTC.

The V call is TRBV9, the J call TRBJ2-1; the D gene is possibly TRBD1 (5 bases). V was trimmed by 0 bases and J by 4 bases, leaving 8 bases between them. The CDR3 sequence is 14 residues long. From germline, CDR1 is SGDLS and CDR2 YYNGEE. CDR3 protein: CASSVGGRYNEQFF. CDR3 sequence (DNA): TGTGCCAGCAGCGTAGGGGGCCGGTACAATGAGCAGTTCTTC.

The chain carries TRBV28 and TRBJ1-1; D gene unclear. The CDR3 has 14 amino acids. Germline V gene sequence: CDR1 MDHEN, CDR2 SYDVKM. V lost 6 bases and J lost 0, with 11 bases in between. The CDR3 protein is CASRRWRLNTEAFF. CDR3 bases: TGTGCCAGCAGAAGGTGGAGACTGAACACTGAAGCTTTCTTT.

This clone appeared once. This chain joins TRBV5-1 and TRBJ2-3; D perhaps matches TRBD1 (6 bases). The V gene's germline CDR1 is SGHRS and CDR2 YFSETQ. Deletions cut 6 bases from V and 3 bases from J, with 17 bases between. The length of the CDR3 is 15 residues. The DNA of the CDR3 is TGCGCCAGCAACTCCAAACAGGGCCCTACAGATACGCAGTATTTT. This codes for CASNSKQGPTDTQYF.

This chain connects TRBV24-1 to TRBJ2-2, with D possibly TRBD1 on 6 matching bases. Germline CDR1 reads KGHDR; CDR2 reads SFDVKD. CDR3 length equals 16 residues. V was cut by 2 bases and J by 3 bases, with 12 bases left in between. The CDR3 spells CATSDYNRAYTGELFF. CDR3 nucleotide sequence: TGTGCCACCAGTGATTATAACAGGGCTTACACCGGGGAGCTGTTTTTT.

The V gene is TRBV19, the J gene TRBJ1-1, with 12 bases aligning to TRBD1. The J segment lost 6 bases and the V segment lost 5 bases, leaving 7 bases of the junction unmatched. The CDR3 extends over 15 amino acids. Germline loops: CDR1 LNHDA, CDR2 SQIVND (reference sequence). As DNA, the CDR3 is TGTGCCAGTAGTTCTATGGGACAGGGGGCTTCTGAAGCTTTCTTT. It is translated as CASSSMGQGASEAFF.

The chain combines TRBV6-2 or TRBV6-3 with TRBJ1-5; the match to TRBD1 covers 11 bases. With V trimmed by 8 bases and J by 7 bases, 7 bases remained unmatched. The CDR3 length is 14 residues. CDR1 is MNHEY and CDR2 is SVGEGT in the germline V gene. The CDR3: CASGWTGGEQPQHF. The CDR3 nucleotides are TGTGCCAGCGGTTGGACAGGGGGCGAGCAGCCCCAGCATTTT.

The chain employs TRBV5-1 and TRBJ1-4; 7 bases agree with TRBD1. Trimming took 4 bases from V and 4 from J; bases not matched to a gene: 7. Germline V gives CDR1 SGHRS, CDR2 YFSETQ. The CDR3 has 15 residues. The CDR3 coding sequence is TGCGCCAGCAGCACGGGACAGACGATTAATGAAAAACTGTTTTTT. This gives the protein CASSTGQTINEKLFF.

This clone occurred a few times. The chain is built from TRBV18 and TRBJ1-3, with D hard to call. From germline, CDR1 is KGHSH and CDR2 LQKENI. The CDR3 runs to 16 residues. Trimming pared 0 bases from V and 0 bases from J, leaving 9 bases between. The CDR3 nucleotides read TGTGCCAGCTCACCACCGACTGCCCCCTCTGGAAACACCATATATTTT. Translating it yields CASSPPTAPSGNTIYF.

The V call is TRBV6-5, the J call TRBJ1-3; D unresolved. Germline V gives CDR1 MNHEY, CDR2 SVGAGI. V was clipped by 5 bases and J by 2 bases, with 10 bases between them. The CDR3 contains 14 residues. Written as DNA, the CDR3 is TGTGCCAGCAGTACTTCAGGTCCTGGAAACACCATATATTTT. It encodes CASSTSGPGNTIYF.

This chain links TRBV21-1 with TRBJ1-1; the table's D call of TRBD1 was not tested on the DNA. TRBV21-1 is labeled a pseudogene. The CDR3 consists of 14 residues. The DNA of the CDR3 is TGTGCCAGCAGCCCCCGAACAGGGGGGACTGAAGCTTTCTTT. Encoded protein: CASSPRTGGTEAFF.

The chain is built from TRBV7-6 and TRBJ2-7; 9 nucleotides agree with TRBD2. Germline values: CDR1 SGHVS, CDR2 FNYEAQ. CDR3 size: 16 residues. V was pared by 4 bases and J by 6 bases, with 13 bases of the junction left unmatched. The CDR3 spells CASSSTGREGPVEQYF. CDR3 DNA: TGTGCCAGCAGCTCTACTGGGCGGGAGGGCCCCGTCGAGCAGTACTTC.

Only a few counts were recorded for this clone. The rearrangement links TRBV7-6 to TRBJ2-2; 9 bases match TRBD2. The CDR3 consists of 16 residues. Germline lookup yields CDR1 SGHVS and CDR2 FNYEAQ. J gave up 2 bases and V 1 base, and 2 bases lay outside the gene matches. The CDR3 DNA reads TGTGCCAGCAGCTTAGGCGGGAGGGCCAACACCGGGGAGCTGTTTTTT. Amino acid sequence: CASSLGGRANTGELFF.

V gene TRBV3-1 (or the pseudogene TRBV3-2) combines with J gene TRBJ1-4; D is ambiguous. The CDR3 covers 16 residues. V shed 1 base and J shed 8 bases, with 17 bases lying between them. In germline, CDR1 is LGHDT, CDR2 YNNKEL (reference sequence). CDR3 protein: CASSQGPVWGGEKLFF. Written as DNA, the CDR3 is TGTGCCAGCAGCCAAGGGCCCGTTTGGGGAGGAGAAAAACTGTTTTTT.

V is TRBV4-3 and J is TRBJ2-1; a possible D gene is TRBD1 (5 bases). Germline-derived CDR1 and CDR2 are LGHNA and YSLEER. The CDR3 consists of 16 residues. V shed 0 bases and J shed 7 bases, with 16 bases lying between them. CDR3 protein: CASSQDPGPTRNEQFF. CDR3 bases: TGCGCCAGCAGCCAAGACCCAGGGCCAACGAGGAATGAGCAGTTCTTC.

This chain links TRBV5-1 with TRBJ2-5; TRBD1 matches at 8 bases. The CDR3 length is 15 residues. The germline V gene encodes CDR1 SGHRS and CDR2 YFSETQ. V trimming: 0 bases; J trimming: 7 bases; junction bases outside the gene matches: 8. The CDR3 bases are TGCGCCAGCAGCTTGGCCCAGGACAGGGCCGGGACCCAGTACTTC. It is translated as CASSLAQDRAGTQYF.

This rearrangement joins TRBV3-1 (or the pseudogene TRBV3-2) to TRBJ1-3, with a possible D match to TRBD1 (6 bases). Germline V gene sequence: CDR1 LGHDT, CDR2 YNNKEL (reference sequence). V lost 3 bases and J 4 bases, leaving 13 bases between the germline ends. There are 15 residues in the CDR3. The CDR3 loop reads CASSQFRGRGNTIYF. CDR3 in DNA: TGTGCCAGCAGCCAGTTCAGGGGAAGGGGAAACACCATATATTTT.

In nucleotides, the CDR3 is TGTGCCAGCAGTCTGTCTCAGGGCCAAGAGACCCAGTACTTC. Its protein product is CASSLSQGQETQYF. The rearrangement joins TRBV6-5 to TRBJ2-5, with D possibly matching TRBD1 (5 bases). Trimming pared 5 bases from V and 1 base from J, leaving 11 bases between. The CDR3 sequence is 14 residues long. Per germline, CDR1 MNHEY and CDR2 SVGAGI.

The chain employs TRBV7-2 and TRBJ2-7; D ambiguous. From germline, CDR1 is SGHTA and CDR2 FQGNSA. This CDR3 is built from 15 residues. Trimming shortened V by 2 bases and J by 5 bases, and 16 bases separated the two germline ends. The CDR3: CASSLSGNLANEQYF. The CDR3 nucleotides read TGTGCCAGCAGCTTATCGGGTAACCTGGCGAACGAGCAGTACTTC. The whole variable domain, filled in from reference TRBV7-2 and TRBJ2-7, reads GAGVSQSPSNKVTEKGKDVELRCDPISGHTALYWYRQSLGQGLEFLIYFQGNSAPDKSGLPSDRFSAERTGGSVSTLTIQRTQQEDSAVYLCASSLSGNLANEQYFGPGTRLTVT.

The rearrangement uses TRBV10-3 and TRBJ1-3, with 11 bases that match TRBD1. The V gene's germline CDR1 is ENHRY and CDR2 SYGVKD. The V segment lost 10 bases and the J segment 0 bases; nucleotides outside the gene matches: 5. CDR3 length: 15 amino acids. The CDR3 DNA reads TGTGCCAGCCGGGACAGGGGGTTCTCTGGAAACACCATATATTTT. The encoded protein is CASRDRGFSGNTIYF.

This clone was found once. The rearrangement links TRBV29-1 to TRBJ2-1; D might be TRBD2 (5 bases). Germline CDR1 reads SQVTM; CDR2 reads ANQGSEA. V was trimmed by 7 bases and J by 4 bases, leaving 14 bases between them. The CDR3 covers 13 residues. CDR3: CSDLDWDYNEQFF. CDR3 nucleotides: TGCAGCGATCTGGACTGGGATTACAATGAGCAGTTCTTC.

J is TRBJ1-1 and V is TRBV4-1; D is perhaps TRBD1 (5 bases). The CDR3 spans 15 residues. Germline V lookup: CDR1 MGHRA, CDR2 YSYEKL. The V end was cut by 4 bases, the J end by 1 base, with 13 bases between. The CDR3 DNA sequence: TGCGCCAGCAGCCCTCAGGGTTCCGGGAACACTGAAGCTTTCTTT. It codes for CASSPQGSGNTEAFF.